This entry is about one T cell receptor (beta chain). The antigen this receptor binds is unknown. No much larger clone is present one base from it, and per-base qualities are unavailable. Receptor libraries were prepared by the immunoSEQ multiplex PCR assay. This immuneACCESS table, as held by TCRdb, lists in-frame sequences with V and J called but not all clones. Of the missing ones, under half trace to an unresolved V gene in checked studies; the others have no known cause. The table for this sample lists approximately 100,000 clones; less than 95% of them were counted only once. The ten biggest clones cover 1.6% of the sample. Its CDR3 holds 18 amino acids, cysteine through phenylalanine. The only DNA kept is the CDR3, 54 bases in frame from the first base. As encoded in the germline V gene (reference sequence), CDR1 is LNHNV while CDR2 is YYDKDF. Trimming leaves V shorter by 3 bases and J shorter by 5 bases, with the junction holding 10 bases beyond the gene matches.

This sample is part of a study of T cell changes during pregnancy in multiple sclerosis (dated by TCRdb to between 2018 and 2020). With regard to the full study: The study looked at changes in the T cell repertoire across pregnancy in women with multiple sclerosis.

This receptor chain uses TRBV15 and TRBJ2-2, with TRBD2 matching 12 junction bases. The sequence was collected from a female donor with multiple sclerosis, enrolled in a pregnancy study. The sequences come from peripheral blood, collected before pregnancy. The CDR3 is CATSRGGVLAGGTGELFF. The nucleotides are TGTGCCACCAGCAGGGGTGGAGTACTAGCGGGGGGTACCGGGGAGCTGTTTTTT.